A single sample gave rise to the 27 T cell receptor beta chains below, sequenced in a study of blood T cell repertoires in COVID-19. TCRdb's table, derived via immunoSEQ multiplex PCR, lists solely in-frame clones and lacks some. The sample lists about 89,000 clones, approximately 84% seen once, with 6.3% in the top ten. Material: peripheral blood. These TCRs come from a man between 65 and 80 years old with COVID-19, enrolled during active disease.

This rearrangement joins TRBV2 to TRBJ1-1; D possibly corresponds to TRBD1 (5 bases). Between the trimmed V and J ends, which lost 4 bases and 4 bases, there was a span of 13 bases. CDR1 is SNHLY, CDR2 FYNNEI, per germline. This CDR3 has 14 amino acids. The CDR3 here is CASSVGGWGTEAFF. CDR3 nucleotides: TGTGCCAGCAGTGTCGGGGGGTGGGGCACTGAAGCTTTCTTT.

The count of this clone is one. The chain combines TRBV5-4 with TRBJ2-2; 10 positions match TRBD2. J lost 4 bases, V lost 3 bases, and 6 bases had no gene match. CDR3 length: 16 residues. Per the germline V gene, CDR1 is SGHNT and CDR2 is YYREEE (reference sequence). The CDR3 nucleotides read TGTGCCAGCAGCTATGCCAGCGGGGGGGTCACCGGGGAGCTGTTTTTT. It specifies CASSYASGGVTGELFF. The full variable domain, its missing parts supplied by reference TRBV5-4 and TRBJ2-2, is ETGVTQSPTHLIKTRGQQVTLRCSSQSGHNTVSWYQQALGQGPQFIFQYYREEENGRGNFPPRFSGLQFPNYSSELNVNALELDDSALYLCASSYASGGVTGELFFGEGSRLTVL.

V gene TRBV18 combines with J gene TRBJ2-3; TRBD2 is a possible D gene (5 bases). CDR3 length: 16 amino acids. Trimming shortened V by 5 bases and J by 0 bases, and 15 bases separated the two germline ends. The germline gives CDR1 KGHSH, CDR2 LQKENI. In DNA form, the CDR3 reads TGTGCCAGCTCAGAGAGAGCGGTATTGAGCACAGATACGCAGTATTTT. Its translation: CASSERAVLSTDTQYF.

V gene TRBV3-1 (or the pseudogene TRBV3-2) combines with J gene TRBJ1-2, with D possibly TRBD1 on 6 matching bases. CDR1 LGHDT and CDR2 YNNKEL come from the germline V gene (reference sequence). The CDR3 has 10 residues. V lost 8 bases, J lost 6 bases, and 7 bases lay in between. CDR3 loop: CASYRDGYTF. CDR3 nucleotides: TGTGCCAGCTACAGGGATGGCTACACCTTC.

This sequence joins TRBV29-1 and TRBJ2-7; perhaps TRBD2 as D (6 bases). The V end was cut by 4 bases, the J end by 6 bases, with 10 bases between. Germline-derived CDR1 and CDR2 are SQVTM and ANQGSEA. This CDR3 has 11 amino acids. Here the CDR3 reads CSVAPGGEQYF. CDR3 coding DNA: TGCAGCGTTGCGCCCGGGGGCGAGCAGTACTTC.

V gene TRBV2 combines with J gene TRBJ2-1; 11 bases are a match to TRBD2. The V gene's germline CDR1 is SNHLY and CDR2 FYNNEI. This CDR3 is built from 15 residues. V gave up 5 bases and J gave up 7 bases; unmatched junction bases: 7. The CDR3 here is CASSSLAGAPNEQFF. DNA for the CDR3: TGTGCCAGCAGTTCACTAGCGGGGGCGCCTAATGAGCAGTTCTTC.

The V gene is TRBV14, the J gene TRBJ2-1; 14 bases agree with TRBD2. J lost 8 bases, V lost 4 bases, and 7 bases had no gene match. CDR3 length equals 16 residues. Germline-derived CDR1 and CDR2 are SGHDN and FVKESK. In DNA form, the CDR3 reads TGTGCCAGCAGCCCCTTGACTAGCGGGAGGGAAGATGAGCAGTTCTTC. Protein: CASSPLTSGREDEQFF.

The gene calls are TRBV6-5 and TRBJ2-2; TRBD1 might be the D (6 bases). The CDR3 is 15 amino acids. V was cut by 3 bases and J by 6 bases, with 14 bases left in between. CDR1 is MNHEY, CDR2 SVGAGI, per germline. CDR3 sequence: CASSYSNPGAGELFF. CDR3 sequence (DNA): TGTGCCAGCAGTTATTCAAACCCAGGGGCCGGGGAGCTGTTTTTT.

The genes are TRBV30 and TRBJ2-2; possible D gene TRBD1, 6 bases. Per germline, CDR1 GTSNPN and CDR2 SVGIG (reference sequence). Trimming shortened V by 2 bases and J by 7 bases, and 20 bases separated the two germline ends. The CDR3 is 16 residues long. DNA of the CDR3: TGTGCCTGGAGTTCCCCCAACCACAGGGTTAGCGGGGAGCTGTTTTTT. It yields the protein CAWSSPNHRVSGELFF.

This chain links TRBV9 with TRBJ2-7, with TRBD2 matching over 14 bases. J gave up 6 bases and V 4 bases, and 6 bases lay outside the gene matches. Germline CDR1 SGDLS, CDR2 YYNGEE. This CDR3 has 15 residues. This chain's CDR3 is CASSLGLAGDGEQYF. The CDR3 DNA reads as TGTGCCAGCAGCTTGGGACTAGCGGGAGATGGCGAGCAGTACTTC.

The chain combines TRBV27 with TRBJ1-2; 8 bases are a match to TRBD1. The CDR3 consists of 13 residues. V was pared by 3 bases and J by 7 bases, with 4 bases of the junction left unmatched. Germline lookup yields CDR1 MNHEY and CDR2 SMNVEV (reference sequence). The CDR3 coding sequence is TGTGCCAGCAGTTTGTCAGGGGGCGGTGGCTACACCTTC. It translates to CASSLSGGGGYTF.

The chain carries TRBV4-3 and TRBJ1-1; D perhaps matches TRBD1 (6 bases). Germline V gene sequence: CDR1 LGHNA, CDR2 YSLEER. The CDR3 extends over 16 amino acids. Trimming stripped 1 base from V and 0 bases from J, with 12 bases between. The CDR3 sequence: CASSQGGGYLNTEAFF. CDR3 DNA sequence: TGCGCCAGCAGCCAAGGGGGGGGCTATCTGAACACTGAAGCTTTCTTT.

This clone was seen at least ten times. The chain uses TRBV5-6 and TRBJ1-1, with D possibly matching TRBD1 (5 bases). The CDR3 is 14 amino acids. Germline CDR1 SGHDT, CDR2 YYEEEE. V lost 0 bases, J lost 1 base, and 7 bases lay in between. This chain's CDR3 is CASSLGQSNTEAFF. The CDR3 DNA reads as TGTGCCAGCAGCTTGGGACAGTCGAACACTGAAGCTTTCTTT. Full variable domain (missing parts from reference TRBV5-6 and TRBJ1-1): DAGVTQSPTHLIKTRGQQVTLRCSPKSGHDTVSWYQQALGQGPQFIFQYYEEEERQRGNFPDRFSGHQFPNYSSELNVNALLLGDSALYLCASSLGQSNTEAFFGQGTRLTVV.

The genes are TRBV5-1 and TRBJ1-5; 7 bases line up with TRBD1. CDR1 is SGHRS, CDR2 YFSETQ, per germline. The CDR3 length is 14 residues. With V trimmed by 1 base and J by 2 bases, 0 bases remained unmatched. The DNA for the CDR3 is TGCGCCAGCAGCTTGACAGGGGGCAATCAGCCCCAGCATTTT. Its translation is CASSLTGGNQPQHF.

This clone was detected only a few times. CDR3 sequence: CASSEGGSVLTGELFF. Written as DNA, the CDR3 is TGCGCCAGCAGTGAGGGCGGGAGTGTTCTCACCGGGGAGCTGTTTTTT. The chain employs TRBV10-1 and TRBJ2-2, with 7 bases that match TRBD2. With 2 bases clipped from V and 4 bases from J, the junction kept 7 bases outside the gene matches. Looked up from germline, CDR1 is WNHNN and CDR2 is SYGVQD (reference sequence). The CDR3 has 16 amino acids.

The chain carries TRBV28 and TRBJ1-4; D possibly corresponds to TRBD1 (6 bases). Trimming cost V 2 bases and J 3 bases, with 10 bases left between them. Germline V gene data show CDR1 as MDHEN and CDR2 as SYDVKM. This CDR3 has 15 residues. The CDR3 protein is CASSLKGGSNEKLFF. In DNA form, the CDR3 reads TGTGCCAGCAGTTTAAAAGGGGGTTCTAATGAAAAACTGTTTTTT.

Written as DNA, the CDR3 is TGTGCCAGCTCTGGACAGACGAATGAAAAACTGTTTTTT. This codes for CASSGQTNEKLFF. The gene calls are TRBV18 and TRBJ1-4; D perhaps matches TRBD1 (6 bases). Germline V lookup: CDR1 KGHSH, CDR2 LQKENI. Deletions cut 6 bases from V and 5 bases from J, with 10 bases between. The CDR3 has 13 amino acids.

This chain uses TRBV29-1 with TRBJ1-2, with D unclear. Germline values: CDR1 SQVTM, CDR2 ANQGSEA. The CDR3 has 13 residues. Trimming pared 6 bases from V and 3 bases from J, leaving 14 bases between. This chain's CDR3 is CSVRQGSDYGYTF. The CDR3 DNA reads TGCAGCGTGCGCCAAGGAAGCGACTATGGCTACACCTTC.

The gene calls are TRBV30 and TRBJ1-1; D might be TRBD1 (6 bases). V shed 8 bases and J shed 4 bases, with 17 bases lying between them. This CDR3 is built from 13 residues. Germline V gene sequence: CDR1 GTSNPN, CDR2 SVGIG (reference sequence). CDR3 bases: TGTGCCCAAGAACAGGGAGTTTTCACTGAAGCTTTCTTT. It specifies CAQEQGVFTEAFF.

The chain uses TRBV6-2 or TRBV6-3 and TRBJ1-5; D gene uncertain. V lost 2 bases, J lost 0 bases, and 8 bases lay in between. This CDR3 has 15 residues. In germline, CDR1 is MNHEY, CDR2 SVGEGT. The CDR3 sequence is CASSYSPYSNQPQHF. CDR3 DNA sequence: TGTGCCAGCAGTTACAGCCCCTATAGCAATCAGCCCCAGCATTTT.

The chain links TRBV6-2 or TRBV6-3 to TRBJ1-5, with no clear D. The CDR3 length is 13 residues. CDR1 is MNHEY, CDR2 SVGEGT, per germline. V was trimmed by 5 bases and J by 6 bases, leaving 11 bases between them. This CDR3 reads CASSPGESQPQHF. Here the CDR3 DNA reads TGTGCCAGCAGTCCGGGAGAGAGTCAGCCCCAGCATTTT.

The chain recombines TRBV4-2 with TRBJ1-1; D perhaps matches TRBD1 (6 bases). Per the germline V gene, CDR1 is LGHNA and CDR2 is YNFKEQ. With 0 bases removed from V and 1 base from J, the gap between germline ends came to 21 bases. This CDR3 region has 19 residues. The CDR3 region is CASSQDTIPRGAQNTEAFF. The CDR3 DNA is TGTGCCAGCAGCCAAGATACCATCCCCCGGGGGGCGCAGAACACTGAAGCTTTCTTT.

The chain is built from TRBV7-8 and TRBJ1-3; D is uncertain. The CDR3 consists of 15 residues. From germline, CDR1 is SGHVS and CDR2 FQNEAQ. With 2 bases removed from V and 0 bases from J, the gap between germline ends came to 8 bases. For the CDR3, the DNA is TGTGCCAGCAGCTTAAATCCTTACTCTGGAAACACCATATATTTT. Translating it yields CASSLNPYSGNTIYF. Looking up the rest from reference TRBV7-8 and TRBJ1-3 gives the full variable domain: GAGVSQSPRYKVAKRGQDVALRCDPISGHVSLFWYQQALGQGPEFLTYFQNEAQLDKSGLPSDRFFAERPEGSVSTLKIQRTQQEDSAVYLCASSLNPYSGNTIYFGEGSWLTVV.

J is TRBJ1-2 and V is TRBV28; no definite D call. V lost 3 bases, J lost 0 bases, and 5 bases lay in between. CDR3 length: 13 amino acids. The germline V gene encodes CDR1 MDHEN and CDR2 SYDVKM. CDR3 nucleotides: TGTGCCAGCAGTTTTAATACTAACTATGGCTACACCTTC. Translation: CASSFNTNYGYTF.

The chain's CDR3 is CAISSGGSGNTEAFF. The CDR3 region has the DNA TGTGCCATCAGTTCAGGGGGCTCGGGCAACACTGAAGCTTTCTTT. This rearrangement joins TRBV10-3 to TRBJ1-1, with TRBD1 identical over 8 bases. The CDR3 has 15 amino acids. V dropped 5 bases and J dropped 2; count of bases not matched to a gene: 7. Germline lookup yields CDR1 ENHRY and CDR2 SYGVKD.

The rearrangement joins TRBV2 to TRBJ1-2; D is undetermined. Trimming removed 5 bases from V and 0 bases from J, with 7 bases in between. The CDR3 loop spans 13 amino acids. Germline V CDR1 and CDR2: SNHLY, FYNNEI. The CDR3: CASSPETNYGYTF. The CDR3 nucleotides are TGTGCCAGCAGTCCCGAGACTAACTATGGCTACACCTTC.

This clone has a handful of counts. This chain uses TRBV19 with TRBJ2-3; D is undetermined. Germline V gene data show CDR1 as LNHDA and CDR2 as SQIVND (reference sequence). This CDR3 spans 15 amino acids. Trimming shortened V by 4 bases and J by 0 bases, and 11 bases separated the two germline ends. In DNA form, the CDR3 reads TGTGCCAGTAGTAGGTACTTCCTTAGCACAGATACGCAGTATTTT. It yields the protein CASSRYFLSTDTQYF.